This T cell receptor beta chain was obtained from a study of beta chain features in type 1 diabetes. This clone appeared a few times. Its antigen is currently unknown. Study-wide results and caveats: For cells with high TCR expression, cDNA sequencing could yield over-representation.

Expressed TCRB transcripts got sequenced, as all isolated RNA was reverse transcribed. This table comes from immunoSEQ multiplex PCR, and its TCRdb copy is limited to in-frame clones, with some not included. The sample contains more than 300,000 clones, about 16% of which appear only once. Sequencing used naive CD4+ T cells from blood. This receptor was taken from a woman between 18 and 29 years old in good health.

The CDR3 region has the DNA TGTGCCAGCAGCACACCGACTAGGGCCAATGAGCAGTTCTTC. Residues: CASSTPTRANEQFF. The rearrangement uses TRBV11-2 and TRBJ2-1, with a weak D call TRBD2 (6 bases). The V end lost 5 bases, the J end lost 6 bases, and 14 bases lay between the germline ends. Per germline, CDR1 SGHAT and CDR2 FQNNGV. The CDR3 is 14 residues long.